This T cell receptor beta chain was found in a study of blood T cell repertoires in COVID-19. The wider study: Researchers got acute and convalescent COVID-19 samples from the United States, Italy and Spain. PBMCs, B-cell-depleted T cells, or T cells were the source of the cDNA or gDNA that made up the material.

Per the original methods: Amplification of reference gene primers provided the estimated nucleated cell counts. Sequencing used immunoSEQ multiplex PCR; TCRdb keeps in-frame clones, though not all of them. The V and J calls and clone size were taken over from that table, and D and trimming were inferred from the DNA. The table has some 46,000 clones, about 90% seen once. V was cut by 9 bases and J by 5 bases, with 10 bases left in between. The CDR3 extends over 11 amino acids. The V gene's germline CDR1 is MRHNA and CDR2 SNTAGT. Sequencing used peripheral blood. V gene TRBV6-4 combines with J gene TRBJ1-1, with D hard to call. This receptor was obtained from a man aged 50 or older with acute or convalescent COVID-19. CDR3 loop: CARVFGTEAFF. CDR3 sequence (DNA): TGTGCCAGGGTATTCGGTACTGAAGCTTTCTTT.